This T cell receptor beta chain is drawn from a study of T cells in Graves' hyperthyroidism and ophthalmopathy. Study at large: The authors collected peripheral blood at initial diagnosis, before any treatment.

Amplification targeted TCR beta CDR3 regions from RNA transcripts. During a first-round RT-PCR of the TCR CDR3, the HTBI primer set was used. MiXCR was run by TCRdb on the multiplex PCR reads, yielding one entry per CDR3 protein. The table records roughly 400,000 distinct CDR3 sequences, roughly an eighth of them present only once. Study observations and caveats: Among clonotypes expanded in thyroid above 0.001, most were also found in blood.

This clonotype was picked up many times. What it binds is unknown. The V gene's germline CDR1 is LNHNV and CDR2 YYDKDF (reference sequence). CDR3 size: 13 residues. V dropped 3 bases and J dropped 6 bases, with 9 bases sitting between them. From more than 8 ml of fresh peripheral blood, PBMCs were isolated. This TCR was sampled from a man in his fifties with Graves' ophthalmopathy. The sample was blood. The V call is TRBV15, the J call TRBJ1-5; D is unclear. In DNA form, the CDR3 reads TGTGCCACCAGCAGGGTTGAAGGTCAGCCCCAGCATTTT. Its translation: CATSRVEGQPQHF.